This T cell receptor (beta chain) is from a study of T-cell memory formation after mild COVID-19. Study findings and constraints: Pre-infection memory showed some responding clones, and this suggested that cross-reactive memory joined.

This clonotype was detected ten times or more. What it recognizes is unknown. The CDR3 has 14 amino acids. Germline CDR1 and CDR2: LGHNA and YNFKEQ. Trimming shortened V by 4 bases and J by 2 bases, and 12 bases separated the two germline ends. TCRdb re-derived calls from the 5' RACE reads in MiXCR, one entry per CDR3 protein. This table has over 150,000 distinct CDR3 sequences, around 13% appearing once. Sequenced sample: PBMCs or a T cell subset sorted from them (not recorded which). This receptor was taken from a young man who had mild COVID-19 (a few samples of this study predate the infection). Cell type and time point are not known. The V gene is TRBV4-2, the J gene TRBJ2-7; D might be TRBD1 (5 bases). The chain's CDR3 is CASSPEGVPYEQYF. CDR3 coding DNA: TGTGCCAGCAGCCCAGAAGGGGTACCCTACGAGCAGTACTTC.